The clone carrying this T cell receptor beta chain turned up a few times. In the original processing: Quantification of nucleated cells was approximated via reference gene primer amplification. This table comes from immunoSEQ multiplex PCR, and its TCRdb copy is limited to in-frame clones, with some not included. The D gene and trimming were derived from the DNA, and the V and J assignments and clone size from that table. The sample shows tens of thousands of clones, about nine tenths of them seen only once. This sample was included in a study of blood T cell repertoires in COVID-19. Study context: The United States, Italy and Spain supplied acute and convalescent COVID-19 samples. PBMCs, B-cell-depleted T cells, or T cells were the source of the cDNA or gDNA that made up the material.

Trimming cost V 0 bases and J 14 bases, with 17 bases left between them. This CDR3 has 13 residues. Germline V gives CDR1 SGHRS, CDR2 YFSETQ. The sequenced sample consisted of peripheral blood. The TCR was taken from a human donor with acute or convalescent COVID-19. The donor label of this sample is uncertain. The chain couples TRBV5-1 to TRBJ2-5; the D is unclear. The chain's CDR3 is CASSLAEALPGYF. The CDR3 nucleotides are TGCGCCAGCAGCTTGGCCGAGGCACTACCCGGTTACTTC.